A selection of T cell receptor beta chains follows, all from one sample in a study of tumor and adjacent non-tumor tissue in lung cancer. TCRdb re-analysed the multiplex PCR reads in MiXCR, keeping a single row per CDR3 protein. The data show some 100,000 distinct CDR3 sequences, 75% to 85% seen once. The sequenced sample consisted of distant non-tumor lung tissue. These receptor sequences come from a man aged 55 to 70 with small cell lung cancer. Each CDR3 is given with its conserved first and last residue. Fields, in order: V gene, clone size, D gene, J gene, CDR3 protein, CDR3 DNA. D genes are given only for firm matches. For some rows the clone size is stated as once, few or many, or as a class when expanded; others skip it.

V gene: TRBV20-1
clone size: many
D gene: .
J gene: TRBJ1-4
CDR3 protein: CSARATNEKLFF
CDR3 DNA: TGCAGTGCTAGAGCAACTAATGAAAAACTGTTTTTT

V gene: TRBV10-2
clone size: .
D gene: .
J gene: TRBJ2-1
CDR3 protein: CASCKTGQGDQSF
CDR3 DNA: TGCGCCAGCTGCAAGACTGGCCAGGGTGACCAGTCCTTC

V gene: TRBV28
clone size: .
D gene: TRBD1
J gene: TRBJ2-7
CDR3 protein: CASKGSLVQGAHEQYF
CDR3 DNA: TGTGCCAGCAAGGGCTCACTGGTACAGGGGGCCCACGAGCAGTACTTC

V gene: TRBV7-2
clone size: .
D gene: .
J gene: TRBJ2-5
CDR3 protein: CASSKHQTRGETQYF
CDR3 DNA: TGTGCCAGCAGCAAACACCAGACTAGGGGAGAGACCCAGTACTTC

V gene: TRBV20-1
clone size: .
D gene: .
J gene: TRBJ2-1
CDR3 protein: CSAIGIAENGQFF
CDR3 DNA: TGCAGTGCTATCGGTATAGCGGAGAATGGGCAGTTCTTC

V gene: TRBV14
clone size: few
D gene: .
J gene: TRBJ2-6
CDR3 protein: CASSRTSGANVLTF
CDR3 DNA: TGTGCCAGCAGCCGAACCTCTGGGGCCAACGTCCTGACTTTC

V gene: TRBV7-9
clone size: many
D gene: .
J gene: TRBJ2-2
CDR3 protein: CASSSIATGELFF
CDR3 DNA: TGTGCCAGCAGCTCGATAGCCACCGGGGAGCTGTTTTTT

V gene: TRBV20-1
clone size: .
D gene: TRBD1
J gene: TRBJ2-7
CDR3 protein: CSARAHRGDDEQYF
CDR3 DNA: TGCAGCGCTAGAGCTCACAGGGGGGACGACGAGCAGTACTTC

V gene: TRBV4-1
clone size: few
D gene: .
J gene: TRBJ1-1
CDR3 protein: CASSQVPGCGTEAFF
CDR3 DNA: TGTGCCAGCAGCCAAGTTCCAGGGTGTGGCACTGAAGCATTCTTT

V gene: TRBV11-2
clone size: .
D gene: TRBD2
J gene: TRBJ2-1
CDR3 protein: CASSLGVAGDYYYSEQFF
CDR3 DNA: TGTGCCAGCAGCTTAGGAGTAGCGGGGGACTACTACTACAGTGAGCAGTTCTTC

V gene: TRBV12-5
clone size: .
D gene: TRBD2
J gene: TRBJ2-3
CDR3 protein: CARGPQRGSGRATSTDTQYF
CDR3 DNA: TGTGCTAGAGGTCCGCAGAGGGGTAGCGGGAGGGCTACTAGCACAGATACGCAGTATTTT